These 25 T cell receptor beta chains came from one sample sequenced in a study of T cell responses to AZD1222 COVID-19 vaccine. Only in-frame clones appear in the TCRdb table, and some are missing; sequencing was by immunoSEQ multiplex PCR. The table shows over 130,000 clones, with around 90% occurring only once. Sequenced material: peripheral blood, taken on day 0 of AZD1222 vaccination. The receptors were gathered from an adult in good health.

The chain combines TRBV4-1 with TRBJ2-1, with TRBD2 as a possible D gene (6 bases). Germline V gives CDR1 MGHRA, CDR2 YSYEKL. The CDR3 is 12 residues long. V was shortened by 3 bases and J by 9 bases, with 9 bases between the two germline ends. As DNA, the CDR3 is TGCGCCAGCAGCCAGGGGAGGAGTGAGCAGTTCTTC. This codes for CASSQGRSEQFF.

This chain connects TRBV12-3 or TRBV12-4 to TRBJ1-2; D not certain. V lost 10 bases to trimming and J lost 4 bases, with 10 bases between them. The CDR3 length is 11 residues. The CDR3 DNA sequence: TGTGCCATCTGGACCGGCTATGGCTACACCTTC. Translated: CAIWTGYGYTF.

This clone was recorded only once. The genes are TRBV18 and TRBJ2-3; D remains ambiguous. The CDR3 is 17 amino acids. The V end was cut by 2 bases, the J end by 1 base, with 16 bases between. The germline CDR1 and CDR2 sequences are KGHSH and LQKENI. CDR3 DNA sequence: TGTGCCAGCTCACCAGGCATTGATGGTTGGGGCACAGATACGCAGTATTTT. Amino acids: CASSPGIDGWGTDTQYF.

This rearrangement joins TRBV18 to TRBJ1-1; possibly TRBD1 for D (5 bases). The germline V gene has CDR1 KGHSH and CDR2 LQKENI. Trimming took 2 bases from V and 3 from J, leaving 10 bases between them. The CDR3 sequence is 14 residues long. The CDR3 DNA sequence: TGTGCCAGCTCACCATGGGGGGGAGACACTGAAGCTTTCTTT. It encodes CASSPWGGDTEAFF.

The rearrangement joins TRBV10-1 to TRBJ1-1, with unresolved D. V lost 0 bases to trimming and J lost 1 base, with 6 bases between them. Germline assignment: CDR1 WNHNN and CDR2 SYGVQD (reference sequence). CDR3 length equals 14 residues. As DNA, the CDR3 is TGCGCCAGCAGTGAGTCGGGATGGAACACTGAAGCTTTCTTT. Amino acid sequence: CASSESGWNTEAFF.

The chain is built from TRBV4-3 and TRBJ2-5; D ambiguous. This CDR3 has 14 amino acids. Germline CDR1 is LGHNA and CDR2 is YSLEER. V was pared by 2 bases and J by 1 base, with 8 bases between. This chain's CDR3 is CASSQYPVQETQYF. CDR3 DNA: TGCGCCAGCAGCCAATACCCCGTCCAAGAGACCCAGTACTTC.

V and J are TRBV2 and TRBJ1-4; tentative D call: TRBD1 (5 bases). Per the germline V gene, CDR1 is SNHLY and CDR2 is FYNNEI. The CDR3 covers 14 residues. V lost 7 bases to trimming and J lost 8 bases, with 17 bases between them. Written as DNA, the CDR3 is TGTGCCAGCAATAAGGTGGGGGAAGGGGAAAAACTGTTTTTT. Residues: CASNKVGEGEKLFF. The whole variable domain, filled in from reference TRBV2 and TRBJ1-4, reads EPEVTQTPSHQVTQMGQEVILRCVPISNHLYFYWYRQILGQKVEFLVSFYNNEISEKSEIFDDQFSVERPDGSNFTLKIRSTKLEDSAMYFCASNKVGEGEKLFFGSGTQLSVL.

The V gene is TRBV6-5, the J gene TRBJ2-7; D gene ambiguous. This CDR3 spans 14 amino acids. V lost 7 bases, J lost 2 bases, and 15 bases lay in between. Per the germline V gene, CDR1 is MNHEY and CDR2 is SVGAGI. The CDR3 DNA reads TGTGCCAGCACCGACGGTTCTCCCCCCTACGAGCAGTACTTC. Translated, it gives CASTDGSPPYEQYF.

This rearrangement joins TRBV12-3 or TRBV12-4 to TRBJ1-1; TRBD1 might be the D (5 bases). V was trimmed by 4 bases and J by 10 bases, leaving 13 bases between them. This CDR3 comprises 12 residues. The CDR3, as DNA: TGTGCCAGCAGTTCCCAGGGATTCGCAGCTTTCTTT. Translation: CASSSQGFAAFF.

The V and J genes are TRBV2 and TRBJ2-7; D not certain. The V gene's germline CDR1 is SNHLY and CDR2 FYNNEI. Trimming pared 8 bases from V and 3 bases from J, leaving 5 bases between. The CDR3 totals 10 residues. The CDR3 here is CASGYYEQYF. The CDR3 nucleotides read TGTGCCAGCGGTTACTACGAGCAGTACTTC.

The gene calls are TRBV5-1 and TRBJ2-1, with a weak D call TRBD2 (6 bases). Trimming took off 7 bases at V and 7 bases at J, with 21 bases between the two ends. CDR1 is SGHRS and CDR2 is YFSETQ in the germline V gene. The CDR3 has 15 amino acids. The CDR3 here is CASSDGSGLPNEQFF. The CDR3 DNA follows: TGCGCCAGCTCAGACGGGAGTGGGCTCCCTAATGAGCAGTTCTTC.

The DNA of the CDR3 is TGTGCCAGCAGTTTAGTGGGGACTAATGAAAAACTGTTTTTT. This gives the protein CASSLVGTNEKLFF. This chain uses TRBV27 with TRBJ1-4; the D is unclear. CDR1 is MNHEY and CDR2 is SMNVEV in the germline V gene (reference sequence). There are 14 residues in the CDR3. Trimming left V 2 bases short and J 2 bases short, with 6 bases between.

In its sample, this clone was seen a few times. This chain joins TRBV7-9 and TRBJ1-1; the D gene is possibly TRBD1 (6 bases). Germline CDR1 is SEHNR and CDR2 is FQNEAQ (reference sequence). This CDR3 is built from 16 residues. Trimming left V 5 bases short and J 7 bases short, with 23 bases between. The CDR3 DNA follows: TGTGCCAGCAGCGCCAAAGGTTGGCAGGGGTTTTTTGAAGCTTTCTTT. It yields the protein CASSAKGWQGFFEAFF.

The V call is TRBV9, the J call TRBJ1-1, with D perhaps matching TRBD1 (6 bases). Trimming shortened V by 1 base and J by 0 bases, and 19 bases separated the two germline ends. The CDR3 loop spans 18 amino acids. CDR1 and CDR2 from the germline V gene are SGDLS and YYNGEE. The CDR3 coding sequence is TGTGCCAGCAGCGTAACTCCCGGGGGGGGCACGATGAACACTGAAGCTTTCTTT. Its translation is CASSVTPGGGTMNTEAFF.

The chain is built from TRBV7-3 and TRBJ1-3, with 10 bases identical to TRBD1. In germline, CDR1 is SGHTA, CDR2 FQGTGA. The CDR3 covers 15 residues. The V gene end was trimmed by 5 bases and the J gene end by 3 bases; junction bases not matched to a gene: 4. The CDR3 DNA reads as TGTGCCAGCAGCCCCGGGACAGGGGTTGGAAACACCATATATTTT. Translated, it gives CASSPGTGVGNTIYF.

The chain couples TRBV4-2 to TRBJ2-7, with 8 bases fitting TRBD1. This CDR3 spans 16 amino acids. V was clipped by 0 bases and J by 3 bases; unmatched bases: 7. CDR1 and CDR2 from the germline V gene are LGHNA and YNFKEQ. The CDR3 DNA sequence: TGTGCCAGCAGCCAAGATGTAAGACAGGGGAGCTACGAGCAGTACTTC. Its protein product is CASSQDVRQGSYEQYF.

The rearrangement uses TRBV18 and TRBJ2-2; D not resolved. CDR1 is KGHSH, CDR2 LQKENI, per germline. V shed 3 bases and J shed 4 bases, with 6 bases lying between them. This CDR3 has 13 residues. The CDR3 DNA reads as TGTGCCAGCTCACCTACCCCCACCGGGGAGCTGTTTTTT. Its protein is CASSPTPTGELFF.

This rearrangement joins TRBV4-1 to TRBJ1-2; D is unclear. CDR3 length: 15 residues. Looked up from germline, CDR1 is MGHRA and CDR2 is YSYEKL. V was pared by 2 bases and J by 2 bases, with 12 bases between. The CDR3 sequence: CASSQPTRRNYGYTF. The CDR3, as DNA: TGCGCCAGCAGCCAACCGACAAGGCGGAACTATGGCTACACCTTC.

The J gene is TRBJ2-5, the V gene TRBV4-3; D is possibly TRBD2 (6 bases). V lost 4 bases, J lost 5 bases, and 14 bases lay in between. The CDR3 covers 14 residues. In germline, CDR1 is LGHNA, CDR2 YSLEER. CDR3 DNA sequence: TGCGCCAGCAGCCCCGGGAGTAGGCTGGAGACCCAGTACTTC. Amino acids: CASSPGSRLETQYF.

This clone was recorded a few times. Compared with germline, one end of the junction differs, possibly owing to a read error. This chain uses TRBV2 with TRBJ2-7; D unresolved. The CDR3 contains 11 residues. CDR1 is SNHLY and CDR2 is FYNNEI in the germline V gene. The CDR3 region is CATSRSVEQYF. The CDR3, as DNA: TGTGCCACCAGTCGCTCGGTCGAGCAGTACTTC.

The chain carries TRBV4-2 and TRBJ2-2, with no clear D. The CDR3 contains 14 residues. CDR1 and CDR2 from the germline V gene are LGHNA and YNFKEQ. The germline V and J ends were trimmed by 3 bases and 4 bases, with 9 bases remaining between them. In DNA form, the CDR3 reads TGTGCCAGCAGCCACACGACAAGCACCGGGGAGCTGTTTTTT. Translation: CASSHTTSTGELFF.

The rearrangement links TRBV28 to TRBJ2-1, with D maybe TRBD1 (5 bases). CDR1 is MDHEN, CDR2 SYDVKM, per germline. The CDR3 covers 17 residues. The V gene lost 3 bases and the J gene lost 7 bases, with 22 bases spanning the gap. CDR3 region: CASSFLDVAGKLNEQFF. CDR3 bases: TGTGCCAGCAGTTTCCTAGATGTCGCAGGGAAGCTAAATGAGCAGTTCTTC.

The chain couples TRBV4-3 to TRBJ1-1; D is unclear. The CDR3 has 15 residues. V lost 1 base to trimming and J lost 0 bases, with 9 bases between them. Germline V gene sequence: CDR1 LGHNA, CDR2 YSLEER. CDR3 nucleotides: TGCGCCAGCAGCCAAGGGGCGCAGATGAACACTGAAGCTTTCTTT. Amino acids: CASSQGAQMNTEAFF.

This clone was picked up one time. The chain employs TRBV19 and TRBJ1-3; D gene unclear. CDR1 is LNHDA and CDR2 is SQIVND in the germline V gene (reference sequence). V shed 9 bases and J shed 0 bases, with 15 bases lying between them. The CDR3 is 15 amino acids. The CDR3 bases are TGTGCCAGGCGGCCACACAACGACTCTGGAAACACCATATATTTT. It yields the protein CARRPHNDSGNTIYF.

J is TRBJ2-2 and V is TRBV19; no reliable D call. Trimming removed 6 bases from V and 1 base from J, with 6 bases in between. CDR3 size: 13 residues. Germline V gives CDR1 LNHDA, CDR2 SQIVND (reference sequence). The CDR3: CASSQMNTGELFF. CDR3 in DNA: TGTGCCAGTAGCCAGATGAACACCGGGGAGCTGTTTTTT.